This entry lists 25 T cell receptor beta chains sequenced from one sample in a study of OX40 agonist ivuxolimab in advanced cancers. Generated by immunoSEQ multiplex PCR, the TCRdb table keeps only in-frame clones and is missing some. The data show about 46,000 clones, about 79% seen once. Sequencing was performed on CD4+ or CD8+ T cells sorted from blood, taken in a trial of the OX40 agonist ivuxolimab. The origin of the receptors is an adult with an advanced solid tumor such as melanoma, head and neck, liver or kidney cancer.

This rearrangement joins TRBV19 to TRBJ1-4, with no clear D. The CDR3 has 15 amino acids. V lost 5 bases to trimming and J lost 7 bases, with 17 bases between them. Germline assignment: CDR1 LNHDA and CDR2 SQIVND (reference sequence). The CDR3 nucleotides read TGTGCCAGTAGTTCTGGGCGGATTAGGAGTGAAAAACTGTTTTTT. This sequence encodes CASSSGRIRSEKLFF.

The table lists this clone with a few counts. CDR3 amino acids: CASRQQGNTEAFF. CDR3 in DNA: TGCGCCAGCAGACAACAGGGAAACACTGAAGCTTTCTTT. V is TRBV10-1 and J is TRBJ1-1; weak D call: TRBD1 (6 bases). This CDR3 has 13 residues. CDR1 and CDR2 (germline): WNHNN, SYGVQD (reference sequence). The V and J ends lost 6 bases and 2 bases respectively, with 10 bases between them.

V is TRBV19 and J is TRBJ2-1, with no clear D. The V and J ends lost 3 bases and 10 bases respectively, with 10 bases between them. The CDR3 length is 12 residues. Germline V gene data show CDR1 as LNHDA and CDR2 as SQIVND (reference sequence). The CDR3 region has the DNA TGTGCCAGTAGTATTCCCTTATCGGAGCAGTTCTTC. Translated: CASSIPLSEQFF.

This chain connects TRBV6-1 to TRBJ1-3; 8 nucleotides match TRBD1. This CDR3 is built from 18 residues. Germline V gene lookup returns CDR1 MNHNS and CDR2 SASEGT. With 5 bases clipped from V and 0 bases from J, the junction kept 12 bases outside the gene matches. The DNA of the CDR3 is TGTGCCAGCAGTCAAGGGTTGGGCAGGGGGCCCTCTGGAAACACCATATATTTT. It specifies CASSQGLGRGPSGNTIYF.

V is TRBV7-2 and J is TRBJ1-4, with TRBD1 as a possible D gene (5 bases). In germline, CDR1 is SGHTA, CDR2 FQGNSA. The CDR3 contains 13 residues. V was shortened by 5 bases and J by 5 bases, with 9 bases between the two germline ends. This CDR3 is CASSPGGNEKLFF. CDR3 nucleotide sequence: TGTGCCAGCAGCCCCGGGGGGAATGAAAAACTGTTTTTT. The variable domain in full, completed from reference TRBV7-2 and TRBJ1-4, reads GAGVSQSPSNKVTEKGKDVELRCDPISGHTALYWYRQSLGQGLEFLIYFQGNSAPDKSGLPSDRFSAERTGGSVSTLTIQRTQQEDSAVYLCASSPGGNEKLFFGSGTQLSVL.

The sample holds a few counts of this clone. The chain joins TRBV27 to TRBJ2-2; weak D call: TRBD2 (6 bases). The CDR3 runs to 17 residues. Germline V gene sequence: CDR1 MNHEY, CDR2 SMNVEV (reference sequence). V was pared by 1 base and J by 7 bases, with 19 bases between. CDR3 sequence: CASSLFGFGGRGGELFF. The CDR3 region has the DNA TGTGCCAGCAGTTTATTTGGATTCGGGGGAAGGGGCGGGGAGCTGTTTTTT.

Notes on this clone: In the same sample, other DNA sequences code for this CDR3. The J gene is TRBJ1-5, the V gene TRBV5-6, with 9 bases aligning to TRBD1. The V and J ends lost 0 bases and 7 bases, in that order; junction bases with no gene match: 2. The germline V gene has CDR1 SGHDT and CDR2 YYEEEE. This CDR3 has 14 residues. DNA for the CDR3: TGTGCCAGCAGCTTGGGGGACAGGGACCAGCCCCAGCATTTT. Protein product: CASSLGDRDQPQHF. The complete variable domain, with remaining parts taken from reference TRBV5-6 and TRBJ1-5, reads DAGVTQSPTHLIKTRGQQVTLRCSPKSGHDTVSWYQQALGQGPQFIFQYYEEEERQRGNFPDRFSGHQFPNYSSELNVNALLLGDSALYLCASSLGDRDQPQHFGDGTRLSIL.

This rearrangement joins TRBV9 to TRBJ2-1; 9 nucleotides agree with TRBD2. Germline V CDR1 and CDR2: SGDLS, YYNGEE. CDR3 length: 17 amino acids. J gave up 9 bases and V 0 bases, and 13 bases lay outside the gene matches. CDR3 DNA sequence: TGTGCCAGCAGCGTAGCCCCAAGTGGGCGGGGGGGCAGTGAGCAGTTCTTC. It codes for CASSVAPSGRGGSEQFF.

The chain's CDR3 is CASSPDRGQKTQYF. DNA for the CDR3: TGTGCCAGCAGCCCTGACAGGGGGCAGAAGACCCAGTACTTC. The chain employs TRBV5-4 and TRBJ2-5; 10 bases fit TRBD1. J was trimmed by 6 bases and V by 4 bases; bases with no gene match: 6. CDR1 is SGHNT, CDR2 YYREEE, per germline (reference sequence). The CDR3 is 14 amino acids.

This clone was observed a few times. The chain has TRBV18 and TRBJ1-2; 7 bases line up with TRBD1. The CDR3 runs 14 residues. The V segment lost 0 bases and the J segment 2 bases; nucleotides outside the gene matches: 0. Germline V gene sequence: CDR1 KGHSH, CDR2 LQKENI. The CDR3, as DNA: TGTGCCAGCTCACCACCGACAGGGAACTATGGCTACACCTTC. Protein: CASSPPTGNYGYTF.

This chain connects TRBV5-8 to TRBJ1-4, with a weak D call TRBD1 (6 bases). Trimming stripped 4 bases from V and 6 bases from J, with 16 bases between. This CDR3 region has 15 residues. The germline V gene has CDR1 SGHTS and CDR2 YDEGEE. As DNA, the CDR3 is TGTGCCAGCAGCCAGGTACCGGGGGCGCATGAAAAACTGTTTTTT. Encoded protein: CASSQVPGAHEKLFF.

This chain links TRBV29-1 with TRBJ1-1; 10 bases agree with TRBD1. Trimming at V came to 6 bases and at J to 4 bases, leaving 5 bases not matched to a gene. This CDR3 comprises 13 residues. Germline V gene sequence: CDR1 SQVTM, CDR2 ANQGSEA. The CDR3 DNA is TGCAGCGTAGCTGACAGGGGGCTCACTGAAGCTTTCTTT. This codes for CSVADRGLTEAFF.

The chain is built from TRBV12-2 and TRBJ2-5; TRBD1 is taken as the D call from the table, unchecked against the DNA. TRBV12-2 represents a pseudogene. This CDR3 has 16 amino acids. CDR3 nucleotides: TGTGCAAGTCGCGCCGGGACAGGGGAGTACCAAGAGACCCAGTACTTC. Encoded protein: CASRAGTGEYQETQYF.

V and J are TRBV6-5 and TRBJ2-3; D unresolved. This CDR3 region has 14 residues. CDR1 MNHEY and CDR2 SVGAGI come from the germline V gene. V lost 7 bases and J lost 6, with 17 bases in between. CDR3 in DNA: TGTGCCAGCATCGGTCCAGGAACTTACGATACGCAGTATTTT. The encoded protein is CASIGPGTYDTQYF.

This clone was seen a single time. The rearrangement uses TRBV7-9 and TRBJ1-5; 8 positions match TRBD1. Germline lookup yields CDR1 SEHNR and CDR2 FQNEAQ (reference sequence). The CDR3 extends over 15 amino acids. V was pared by 0 bases and J by 4 bases, with 2 bases of the junction left unmatched. DNA for the CDR3: TGTGCCAGCAGCTTAGCGACAGGGGCAAATCAGCCCCAGCATTTT. Amino acids: CASSLATGANQPQHF.

The chain carries TRBV5-4 and TRBJ1-6; a possible D gene is TRBD1 (5 bases). The CDR3 is 14 amino acids. Germline lookup yields CDR1 SGHNT and CDR2 YYREEE (reference sequence). Trimming removed 4 bases from V and 7 bases from J, with 12 bases in between. The CDR3 here is CASSTRQTNSPLHF. The DNA of the CDR3 is TGTGCCAGCAGCACCCGACAGACAAATTCACCCCTCCACTTT. The complete variable domain, with remaining parts taken from reference TRBV5-4 and TRBJ1-6, reads ETGVTQSPTHLIKTRGQQVTLRCSSQSGHNTVSWYQQALGQGPQFIFQYYREEENGRGNFPPRFSGLQFPNYSSELNVNALELDDSALYLCASSTRQTNSPLHFGNGTRLTVT.

This sequence joins TRBV5-8 and TRBJ1-4, with 7 bases aligning to TRBD1. Trimming at V came to 4 bases and at J to 5 bases, leaving 8 bases not matched to a gene. CDR1 and CDR2 (germline): SGHTS, YDEGEE. This CDR3 comprises 15 residues. The CDR3 loop reads CASSGTPGGNEKLFF. DNA of the CDR3: TGTGCCAGCAGCGGGACCCCAGGGGGGAATGAAAAACTGTTTTTT.

V gene TRBV7-2 combines with J gene TRBJ1-2; TRBD1 agrees at 10 bases. Germline-derived CDR1 and CDR2 are SGHTA and FQGNSA. V gave up 2 bases and J gave up 8 bases; unmatched junction bases: 2. CDR3 size: 13 residues. This CDR3 is CASSLRTGGGYTF. As DNA, the CDR3 is TGTGCCAGCAGCTTAAGGACAGGGGGAGGCTACACCTTC.

This chain connects TRBV5-1 to TRBJ1-1, with D perhaps TRBD1 (6 bases). Per the germline V gene, CDR1 is SGHRS and CDR2 is YFSETQ. This CDR3 contains 14 residues. Trimming took off 1 base at V and 0 bases at J, with 7 bases between the two ends. CDR3 residues: CASSLSGVNTEAFF. DNA of the CDR3: TGCGCCAGCAGCTTGTCAGGGGTGAACACTGAAGCTTTCTTT.

This clone was detected once. The V gene is TRBV7-2, the J gene TRBJ1-3; no definite D call. CDR3 size: 13 residues. Trimming took off 5 bases at V and 2 bases at J, with 7 bases between the two ends. The germline gives CDR1 SGHTA, CDR2 FQGNSA. CDR3: CASSGNTGNTIYF. The CDR3 DNA reads TGTGCCAGCAGCGGGAATACTGGAAACACCATATATTTT.

The chain recombines TRBV29-1 with TRBJ1-4; D gene ambiguous. The CDR3 extends over 16 amino acids. The V gene lost 7 bases and the J gene lost 0 bases, with 18 bases spanning the gap. Per germline, CDR1 SQVTM and CDR2 ANQGSEA. Here the CDR3 reads CSAEGVVGATNEKLFF. The CDR3 DNA sequence: TGCAGCGCCGAGGGTGTCGTGGGTGCAACTAATGAAAAACTGTTTTTT.

The V and J genes are TRBV7-9 and TRBJ2-3; D is perhaps TRBD2 (5 bases). V was clipped by 3 bases and J by 1 base, with 11 bases between them. Germline assignment: CDR1 SEHNR and CDR2 FQNEAQ (reference sequence). The CDR3 spans 15 residues. CDR3 nucleotides: TGTGCCAGCAGCTTCTTAGCGTCTGGCACAGATACGCAGTATTTT. Amino acid sequence: CASSFLASGTDTQYF.

The V and J genes are TRBV29-1 and TRBJ2-7, with 8 bases aligning to TRBD2. The V and J ends lost 4 bases and 5 bases, in that order; junction bases with no gene match: 13. The CDR3 has 15 amino acids. Germline V gives CDR1 SQVTM, CDR2 ANQGSEA. The CDR3 nucleotides read TGCAGCGTTGTTCCAGCGGGGGCCCCTAAGGACGAGCAGTACTTC. Residues: CSVVPAGAPKDEQYF.

This clone was seen once. This rearrangement joins TRBV29-1 to TRBJ2-3; 8 nucleotides match TRBD1. Germline CDR1 is SQVTM and CDR2 is ANQGSEA. The CDR3 totals 15 residues. With 3 bases clipped from V and 4 bases from J, the junction kept 9 bases outside the gene matches. CDR3 nucleotide sequence: TGCAGCGTTGAGAATGCGGCAGGGGGCCCAGATACGCAGTATTTT. It specifies CSVENAAGGPDTQYF.

The genes are TRBV10-1 and TRBJ1-1, with 10 bases identical to TRBD1. This CDR3 contains 15 residues. V lost 4 bases to trimming and J lost 1 base; unmatched junction nucleotides: 3. Germline V gives CDR1 WNHNN, CDR2 SYGVQD (reference sequence). This CDR3 is CASSGRTGGNTEAFF. CDR3 DNA: TGCGCCAGCAGTGGCCGGACAGGGGGGAACACTGAAGCTTTCTTT.